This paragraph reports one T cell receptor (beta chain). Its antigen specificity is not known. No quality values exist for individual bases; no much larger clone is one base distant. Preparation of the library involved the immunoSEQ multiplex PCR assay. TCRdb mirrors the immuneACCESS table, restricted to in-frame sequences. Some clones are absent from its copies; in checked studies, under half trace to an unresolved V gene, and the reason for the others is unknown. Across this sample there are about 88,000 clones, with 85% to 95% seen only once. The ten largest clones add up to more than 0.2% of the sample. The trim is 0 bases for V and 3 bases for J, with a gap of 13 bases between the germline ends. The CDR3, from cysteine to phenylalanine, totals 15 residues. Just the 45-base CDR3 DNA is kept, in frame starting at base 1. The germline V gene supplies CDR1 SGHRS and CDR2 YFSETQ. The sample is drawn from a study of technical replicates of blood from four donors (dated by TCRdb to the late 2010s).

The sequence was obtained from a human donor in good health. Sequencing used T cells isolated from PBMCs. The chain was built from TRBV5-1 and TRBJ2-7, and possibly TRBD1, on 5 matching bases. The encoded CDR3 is CASSLAETANYEQYF. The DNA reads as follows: TGCGCCAGCAGCTTGGCCGAGACAGCTAACTACGAGCAGTACTTC.